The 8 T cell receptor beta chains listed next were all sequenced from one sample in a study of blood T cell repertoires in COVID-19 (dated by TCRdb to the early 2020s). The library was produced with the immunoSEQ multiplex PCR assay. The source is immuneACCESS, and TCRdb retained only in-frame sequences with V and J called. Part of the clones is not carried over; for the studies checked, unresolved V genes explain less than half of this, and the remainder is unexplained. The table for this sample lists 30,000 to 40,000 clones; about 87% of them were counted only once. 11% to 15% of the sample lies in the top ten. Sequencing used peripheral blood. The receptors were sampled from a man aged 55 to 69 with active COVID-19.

Here the CDR3 reads CASRSRTGGGTEAFF. DNA of the CDR3: TGTGCCAGTAGGAGCCGGACGGGAGGAGGCACTGAAGCTTTCTTT. The chain recombines TRBV19 with TRBJ1-1; D gene unclear. Germline V gives CDR1 LNHDA, CDR2 SQIVND (reference sequence). V was shortened by 6 bases and J by 4 bases, with 18 bases between the two germline ends. The CDR3 contains 15 residues.

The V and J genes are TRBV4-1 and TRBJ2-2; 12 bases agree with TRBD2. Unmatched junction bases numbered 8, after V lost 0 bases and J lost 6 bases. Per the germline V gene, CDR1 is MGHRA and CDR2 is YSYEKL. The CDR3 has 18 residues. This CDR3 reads CASSQERLAGEGSGELFF. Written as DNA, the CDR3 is TGCGCCAGCAGCCAAGAACGACTAGCGGGAGAGGGGTCCGGGGAGCTGTTTTTT.

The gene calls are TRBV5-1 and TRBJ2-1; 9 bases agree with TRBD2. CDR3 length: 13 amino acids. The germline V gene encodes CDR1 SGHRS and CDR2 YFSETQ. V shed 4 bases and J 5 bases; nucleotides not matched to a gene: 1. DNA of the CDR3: TGCGCCAGCAGCCGACTAGCGGACAATGAGCAGTTCTTC. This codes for CASSRLADNEQFF. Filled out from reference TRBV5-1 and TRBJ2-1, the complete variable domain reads KAGVTQTPRYLIKTRGQQVTLSCSPISGHRSVSWYQQTPGQGLQFLFEYFSETQRNKGNFPGRFSGRQFSNSRSEMNVSTLELGDSALYLCASSRLADNEQFFGPGTRLTVL.

The CDR3 sequence is CSARPGDTQYF. In DNA form, the CDR3 reads TGCAGTGCTAGACCCGGAGATACGCAGTATTTT. V usage is TRBV20-1 and J usage is TRBJ2-3, with no clear D. Germline CDR1 DFQATT, CDR2 SNEGSKA (reference sequence). Trimming pared 2 bases from V and 5 bases from J, leaving 5 bases between. This CDR3 region has 11 residues.

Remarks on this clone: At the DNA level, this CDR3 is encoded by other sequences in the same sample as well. The CDR3: CASSSAGYEQYF. As DNA, the CDR3 is TGTGCCAGCAGCTCCGCAGGGTACGAGCAGTACTTC. This rearrangement joins TRBV5-5 to TRBJ2-7; TRBD1 might be the D (5 bases). Trimming took 3 bases from V and 4 from J, leaving 8 bases between them. Germline CDR1 and CDR2: SGHKS and YYEKEE (reference sequence). This CDR3 is built from 12 residues.

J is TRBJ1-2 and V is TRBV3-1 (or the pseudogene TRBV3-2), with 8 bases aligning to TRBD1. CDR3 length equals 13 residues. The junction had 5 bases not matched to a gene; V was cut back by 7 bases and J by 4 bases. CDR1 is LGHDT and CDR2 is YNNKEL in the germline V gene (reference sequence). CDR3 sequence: CASTTGQGYGYTF. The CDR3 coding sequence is TGTGCCAGCACCACAGGACAGGGCTATGGCTACACCTTC.

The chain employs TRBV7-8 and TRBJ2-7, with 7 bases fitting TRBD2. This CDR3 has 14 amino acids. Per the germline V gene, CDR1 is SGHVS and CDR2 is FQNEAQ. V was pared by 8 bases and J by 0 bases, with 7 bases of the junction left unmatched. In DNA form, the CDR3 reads TGTGCCAGCTCAAGCGGGGTTAGCTCCTACGAGCAGTACTTC. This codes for CASSSGVSSYEQYF.

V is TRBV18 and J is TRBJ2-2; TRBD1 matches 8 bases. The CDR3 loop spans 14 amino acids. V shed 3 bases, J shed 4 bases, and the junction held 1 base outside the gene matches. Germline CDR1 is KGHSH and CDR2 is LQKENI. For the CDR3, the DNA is TGTGCCAGCTCACCGGACAGGGTCACCGGGGAGCTGTTTTTT. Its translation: CASSPDRVTGELFF. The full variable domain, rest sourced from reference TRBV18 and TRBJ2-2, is NAGVMQNPRHLVRRRGQEARLRCSPMKGHSHVYWYRQLPEEGLKFMVYLQKENIIDESGMPKERFSAEFPKEGPSILRIQQVVRGDSAAYFCASSPDRVTGELFFGEGSRLTVL.